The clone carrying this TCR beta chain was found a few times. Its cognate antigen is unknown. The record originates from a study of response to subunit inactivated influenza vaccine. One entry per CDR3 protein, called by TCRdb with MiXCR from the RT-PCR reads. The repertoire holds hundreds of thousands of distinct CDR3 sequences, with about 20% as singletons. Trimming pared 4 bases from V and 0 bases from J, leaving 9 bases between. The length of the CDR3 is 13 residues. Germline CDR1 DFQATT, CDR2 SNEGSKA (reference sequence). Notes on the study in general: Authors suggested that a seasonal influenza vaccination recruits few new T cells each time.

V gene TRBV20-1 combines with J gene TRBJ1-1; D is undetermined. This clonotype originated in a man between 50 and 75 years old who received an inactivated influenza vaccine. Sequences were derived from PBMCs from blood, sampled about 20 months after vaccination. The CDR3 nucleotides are TGCAGTGCTACCAACCACATGAACACTGAAGCTTTCTTT. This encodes CSATNHMNTEAFF.